The 17 T cell receptor beta chains in this list originate from one sample, sequenced in a study of cytomegalovirus exposure and HLA in healthy donors. The PCR employed 60 Vbeta primers together with 13 Jbeta primers. Only in-frame clones appear in the TCRdb table, and some are missing; sequencing was by immunoSEQ multiplex PCR. The table records over 150,000 clones, 70% to 90% of them present only once. The sequenced sample was PBMCs. These TCRs come from a girl aged 5-17 years in good health and CMV-seropositive.

As for this clone: Given the absence of the conserved phenylalanine or tryptophan at the CDR3 end, a read error is likely. The chain couples TRBV9 to TRBJ1-1, with a weak D call TRBD1 (5 bases). CDR1 and CDR2 from the germline V gene are SGDLS and YYNGEE. The CDR3 sequence is 12 residues long. Trimming stripped 0 bases from V and 11 bases from J, with 11 bases between. The DNA of the CDR3 is TGTGCCAGCAGCGTAGCCGGCAGGGCGGCTTTCTCT. Translation: CASSVAGRAAFS.

The CDR3 region has the DNA TGCGCCAGCAGCACCGTGACAGGATACGTGAACACTGAAGCTTTCTTT. Translation gives CASSTVTGYVNTEAFF. The rearrangement joins TRBV5-1 to TRBJ1-1, with TRBD1 as a possible D gene (6 bases). CDR3 length: 16 amino acids. Germline lookup yields CDR1 SGHRS and CDR2 YFSETQ. Trimming shortened V by 4 bases and J by 0 bases, and 16 bases separated the two germline ends.

The V call is TRBV6-5, the J call TRBJ2-7, with D perhaps TRBD2 (6 bases). Trimming removed 1 base at V and 0 bases at J, with 10 bases between. Germline CDR1 reads MNHEY; CDR2 reads SVGAGI. CDR3 length: 15 residues. The CDR3 loop reads CASSYLGGSSYEQYF. CDR3 coding DNA: TGTGCCAGCAGTTACTTGGGGGGAAGCTCCTACGAGCAGTACTTC.

CDR3 region: CASSSWTGSDEQYF. CDR3 in DNA: TGTGCCAGCAGCTCCTGGACAGGGTCGGACGAGCAGTACTTC. This chain links TRBV5-6 with TRBJ2-7; 8 bases match TRBD1. The germline V gene encodes CDR1 SGHDT and CDR2 YYEEEE. V was pared by 3 bases and J by 5 bases, with 7 bases of the junction left unmatched. The CDR3 consists of 14 residues.

The chain employs TRBV2 and TRBJ1-1; TRBD1 might be the D (5 bases). Germline V gene sequence: CDR1 SNHLY, CDR2 FYNNEI. Between the trimmed V and J ends, which lost 6 bases and 0 bases, there was a span of 17 bases. This CDR3 has 16 residues. The DNA of the CDR3 is TGTGCCAGCAGGGAAAAGTTGACAGTCATGAACACTGAAGCTTTCTTT. It yields the protein CASREKLTVMNTEAFF. Complete variable domain (other parts from reference TRBV2 and TRBJ1-1): EPEVTQTPSHQVTQMGQEVILRCVPISNHLYFYWYRQILGQKVEFLVSFYNNEISEKSEIFDDQFSVERPDGSNFTLKIRSTKLEDSAMYFCASREKLTVMNTEAFFGQGTRLTVV.

This chain connects TRBV9 to TRBJ2-7; 8 nucleotides line up with TRBD1. The germline CDR1 and CDR2 sequences are SGDLS and YYNGEE. Losses at the gene ends were 0 bases for V and 3 bases for J; bases not matched to a gene: 8. This CDR3 is built from 16 residues. CDR3 amino acids: CASSVVGRGLNYEQYF. CDR3 coding DNA: TGTGCCAGCAGCGTAGTGGGCAGGGGGCTTAACTACGAGCAGTACTTC. Full variable domain (outside the CDR3, taken from reference TRBV9 and TRBJ2-7): DSGVTQTPKHLITATGQRVTLRCSPRSGDLSVYWYQQSLDQGLQFLIQYYNGEERAKGNILERFSAQQFPDLHSELNLSSLELGDSALYFCASSVVGRGLNYEQYFGPGTRLTVT.

The chain has TRBV4-1 and TRBJ2-1, with 12 bases matching TRBD2. Per germline, CDR1 MGHRA and CDR2 YSYEKL. This CDR3 has 20 residues. V gave up 0 bases and J gave up 1 base; unmatched junction bases: 10. CDR3 sequence: CASSQDFLAGGFSSYNEQFF. CDR3 nucleotide sequence: TGCGCCAGCAGCCAAGATTTCCTAGCGGGGGGGTTTAGTTCCTACAATGAGCAGTTCTTC.

CDR3 residues: CASSYNLNQPQHF. Written as DNA, the CDR3 is TGTGCCAGCAGTTACAACCTCAATCAGCCCCAGCATTTT. The chain uses TRBV27 and TRBJ1-5, with D unresolved. Germline CDR1 MNHEY, CDR2 SMNVEV (reference sequence). CDR3 length: 13 residues. V dropped 4 bases and J dropped 3 bases, with 7 bases sitting between them.

The sample holds a few counts of this clone. The rearrangement uses TRBV10-3 and TRBJ2-3; possibly TRBD2 for D (7 bases). Germline V CDR1 and CDR2: ENHRY, SYGVKD. V was trimmed by 4 bases and J by 2 bases, leaving 10 bases between them. The CDR3 length is 14 residues. CDR3 nucleotide sequence: TGTGCCATCAGTGGAGGGGGGGACACAGATACGCAGTATTTT. Its translation: CAISGGGDTDTQYF.

The rearrangement joins TRBV29-1 to TRBJ1-2; weak D call: TRBD1 (5 bases). The germline V gene encodes CDR1 SQVTM and CDR2 ANQGSEA. CDR3 length: 16 amino acids. Trimming left V 1 base short and J 0 bases short, with 15 bases between. As DNA, the CDR3 is TGCAGCGTTGAAGGCCTAGGGGCCAGAGCTAACTATGGCTACACCTTC. Protein: CSVEGLGARANYGYTF.

Notes on this clone: Different DNA sequences within this sample yield the same CDR3. This chain uses TRBV7-9 with TRBJ1-5; a possible D gene is TRBD1 (5 bases). Germline-derived CDR1 and CDR2 are SEHNR and FQNEAQ (reference sequence). The CDR3 consists of 15 residues. V lost 1 base and J 0 bases, leaving 7 bases between the germline ends. DNA for the CDR3: TGTGCCAGCAGCTTAGGAGACAGTAGCAATCAGCCCCAGCATTTT. This sequence encodes CASSLGDSSNQPQHF.

In its sample, this clone was seen once. The junction does not match germline at one end; this may be a read error. The chain links TRBV7-9 to TRBJ2-1; 8 bases are a match to TRBD1. The CDR3 is 18 residues long. Per the germline V gene, CDR1 is SEHNR and CDR2 is FQNEAQ (reference sequence). In nucleotides, the CDR3 is TGTTCCAGCAGCTTAGGGGTCGGACAGGGAGGTCGATACAATGAGCAGTTCTTC. As protein: CSSSLGVGQGGRYNEQFF.

J is TRBJ2-2 and V is TRBV18; D possibly corresponds to TRBD2 (5 bases). The CDR3 has 13 residues. Germline-derived CDR1 and CDR2 are KGHSH and LQKENI. V shed 6 bases and J shed 8 bases, with 13 bases lying between them. The CDR3 nucleotides read TGTGCCAGCTCGCCCCGGGGTCAAGGGGAGCTGTTTTTT. It specifies CASSPRGQGELFF.

The count of this clone is one. The identical CDR3 is also encoded by other nucleotide sequences in the sample. This rearrangement joins TRBV6-6 to TRBJ1-1; D may be TRBD1 (5 bases). The CDR3 contains 13 residues. CDR1 MNHNY and CDR2 SVGAGI come from the germline V gene (reference sequence). The germline V and J ends were trimmed by 5 bases and 0 bases, with 7 bases remaining between them. CDR3 residues: CASSQGMNTEAFF. CDR3 DNA sequence: TGTGCCAGCAGTCAGGGAATGAACACTGAAGCTTTCTTT.

The chain has TRBV7-9 and TRBJ2-1, with D maybe TRBD2 (6 bases). The CDR3 has 13 residues. Trimming left V 5 bases short and J 5 bases short, with 10 bases between. CDR1 and CDR2 from the germline V gene are SEHNR and FQNEAQ (reference sequence). CDR3 amino acids: CASSGTGNNEQFF. DNA of the CDR3: TGTGCCAGCAGCGGGACTGGAAACAATGAGCAGTTCTTC.

The chain employs TRBV9 and TRBJ2-3; TRBD2 matches at 13 bases. The trim removed 3 bases at V and 5 bases at J, leaving 6 bases unmatched. Per germline, CDR1 SGDLS and CDR2 YYNGEE. This CDR3 is built from 16 residues. The CDR3 loop is CASSAGTSGVGDTQYF. The DNA for the CDR3 is TGTGCCAGCAGCGCAGGGACTAGCGGGGTTGGAGATACGCAGTATTTT.

The CDR3: CASSPRQGADTQYF. The CDR3 nucleotides are TGTGCCAGCTCACCGAGACAGGGGGCAGATACGCAGTATTTT. The chain carries TRBV18 and TRBJ2-3; 9 bases fit TRBD1. The CDR3 extends over 14 amino acids. In germline, CDR1 is KGHSH, CDR2 LQKENI. With V trimmed by 3 bases and J by 4 bases, 2 bases remained unmatched.